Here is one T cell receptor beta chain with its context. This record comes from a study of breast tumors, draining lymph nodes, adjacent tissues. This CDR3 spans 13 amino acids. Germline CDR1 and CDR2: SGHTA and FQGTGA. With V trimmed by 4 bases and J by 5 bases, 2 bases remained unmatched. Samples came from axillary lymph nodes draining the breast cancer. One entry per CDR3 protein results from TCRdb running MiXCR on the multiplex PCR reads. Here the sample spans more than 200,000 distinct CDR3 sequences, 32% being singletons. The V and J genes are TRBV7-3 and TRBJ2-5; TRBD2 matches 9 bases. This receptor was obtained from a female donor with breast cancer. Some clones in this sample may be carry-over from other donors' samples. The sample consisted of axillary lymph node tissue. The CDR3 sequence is CASSWAGGETQYF. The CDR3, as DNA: TGTGCCAGCAGCTGGGCGGGAGGGGAGACCCAGTACTTC.